Listed below are T cell receptor beta chains from one sample, sequenced in a study of blood T cell repertoires in COVID-19. Using immunoSEQ multiplex PCR, the repertoire was profiled, and TCRdb retains in-frame clones only, with some absent. The data show just under 60,000 clones, about 90% seen once. Sequenced material: peripheral blood. All receptors come from a man in his 60s with acute or convalescent COVID-19. The CDR3 runs from the conserved cysteine through the conserved F or W. The order of the fields is D gene, clone size, V gene, J gene, CDR3 DNA, CDR3 protein. The D gene is left open where the match is weak. A clone size is listed for some rows: how often the clone was seen (once, few, many), or a class if it is expanded.

>TRBD1|.|TRBV29-1|TRBJ1-5
TGCAGCGCTGGACAGGGACGGGATCAGCCCCAGCATTTT
CSAGQGRDQPQHF
>.|.|TRBV30|TRBJ1-5
TGTGCCTGGAGTGTACGGAGCAATCAGCCCCAGCATTTT
CAWSVRSNQPQHF
>TRBD1|once|TRBV7-8|TRBJ1-1
TGTGCCAGCAGCCGACGGACAGGAGCGTCCGACACTGAAGCTTTCTTT
CASSRRTGASDTEAFF
>TRBD1|.|TRBV9|TRBJ1-4
TGTGCCAGCAGCGGGGGACAGGGGGCCATCGAAAAACTGTTTTTT
CASSGGQGAIEKLFF
>TRBD1|.|TRBV5-1|TRBJ1-3
TGCGCCAGCAGGAAACAGGGGGCTGGAAACACCATATATTTT
CASRKQGAGNTIYF
>.|.|TRBV28|TRBJ1-2
TGTGCCAGCAGTTCACCCGGGGGCTATGGCTACACCTTC
CASSSPGGYGYTF
>.|.|TRBV6-1|TRBJ2-7
TGTGCCAGCAGTGAATCTCGGGTACGGAGAGGTTGGAGCTTC
CASSESRVRRGWSF
>.|.|TRBV7-3|TRBJ2-1
TGTGCCAGCAGCGGAGGACCCAGCTCCTACAATGAGCAGTTCTTC
CASSGGPSSYNEQFF
>.|few|TRBV12-3/TRBV12-4|TRBJ2-1
TGTGCCAGCAGCCGTAGCAACCCTCAGCAGTTCTTC
CASSRSNPQQFF
>TRBD1|.|TRBV27|TRBJ2-7
TGTGCCAGCAGGGGACAGGGGGCGACGTACGAGCAGTACTTC
CASRGQGATYEQYF
>TRBD1|.|TRBV27|TRBJ2-7
TGTGCCAGCAGTTTAAGGACAGGCTCCTACGAGCAGTACTTC
CASSLRTGSYEQYF
>.|.|TRBV5-1|TRBJ2-4
TGCGCCAGCAGCTTAGACATGCCAAACATTCAGTACTTC
CASSLDMPNIQYF
>.|.|TRBV5-4|TRBJ2-7
TGTGCCAGCAGCTCGCGCCAGGCACCCTACGAGCAGTACTTC
CASSSRQAPYEQYF
>.|.|TRBV7-8|TRBJ2-3
TGTGCCAGCAGCTCAGGGACATTAATGGATACGCAGTATTTT
CASSSGTLMDTQYF
>.|.|TRBV19|TRBJ1-4
TGTGCCAGTAGTATCCTCGGACTTAATGAAAAACTGTTTTTT
CASSILGLNEKLFF
>TRBD2|.|TRBV6-7|TRBJ2-4
TGTGCCAGCAGTTTCTTATCTCGACTAGCGGGAGGGAATGAGGCCAAAAACATTCAGTACTTC
CASSFLSRLAGGNEAKNIQYF